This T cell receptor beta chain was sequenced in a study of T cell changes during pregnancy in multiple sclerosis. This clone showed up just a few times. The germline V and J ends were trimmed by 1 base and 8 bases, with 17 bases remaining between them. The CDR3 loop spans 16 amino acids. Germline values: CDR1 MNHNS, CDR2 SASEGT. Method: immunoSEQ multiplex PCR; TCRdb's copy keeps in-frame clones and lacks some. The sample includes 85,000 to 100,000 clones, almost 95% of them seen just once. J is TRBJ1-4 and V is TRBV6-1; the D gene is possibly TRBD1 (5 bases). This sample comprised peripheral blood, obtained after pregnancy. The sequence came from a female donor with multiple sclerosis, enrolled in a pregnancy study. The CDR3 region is CASSEGIIGEGEKLFF. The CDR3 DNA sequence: TGTGCCAGCAGTGAAGGAATAATAGGGGAGGGAGAAAAACTGTTTTTT.